The 26 T cell receptor beta chains given below trace back to one sample, sequenced in a study of CD8+ T cells in alopecia areata (dated by TCRdb to the late 2010s). The treatment or condition label here, explained by the study, means: oral pan-JAK inhibitor, 5-10 mg twice daily. Library creation used the immunoSEQ multiplex PCR assay. To provide template for TCR sequencing, every sample had RNA extracted and reverse transcribed into cDNA. TCRdb carries this immuneACCESS record with in-frame sequences only. Its versions omit some clonotypes, under half of them owing to an unresolved V gene in the studies checked, with the rest unexplained. The sample records some 200,000 clones, 40% to 55% of which are singletons. Together, the top ten hold about 2.4% of the sample. This sample comprised CD4+ T cells sorted from blood, obtained at approximately week 36, from a patient treated with tofacitinib. The receptors here all came from a human donor with alopecia areata.

The sample holds a few counts of this clone. The J gene is TRBJ1-1, the V gene TRBV29-1, with D perhaps matching TRBD1 (5 bases). Looked up from germline, CDR1 is SQVTM and CDR2 is ANQGSEA. V gave up 6 bases and J gave up 1 base, with 15 bases separating them. This CDR3 contains 14 residues. The CDR3 coding sequence is TGCAGCGTCTGTTTGGGCAGGGCGAACACTGAAGCTTTCTTT. As protein: CSVCLGRANTEAFF.

Only a few counts were recorded for this clone. The V call is TRBV29-1, the J call TRBJ2-5; D remains unclear. CDR3 size: 12 residues. Per germline, CDR1 SQVTM and CDR2 ANQGSEA. V lost 6 bases, J lost 5 bases, and 13 bases lay in between. The CDR3 sequence is CSVAGSRETQYF. The CDR3 nucleotides read TGCAGCGTAGCCGGGTCCAGGGAGACCCAGTACTTC.

The rearrangement links TRBV6-5 to TRBJ2-3; 9 nucleotides agree with TRBD2. CDR1 is MNHEY and CDR2 is SVGAGI in the germline V gene. This CDR3 has 16 residues. V lost 4 bases and J lost 2; bases outside the gene matches: 7. The CDR3 protein is CASSFRVAGVTDTQYF. Written as DNA, the CDR3 is TGTGCCAGCAGTTTCCGAGTAGCGGGGGTCACAGATACGCAGTATTTT.

The sample holds a few counts of this clone. The chain employs TRBV29-1 and TRBJ2-7, with D perhaps TRBD2 (5 bases). The CDR3 is 13 residues long. Germline CDR1 is SQVTM and CDR2 is ANQGSEA. Trimming pared 5 bases from V and 2 bases from J, leaving 13 bases between. CDR3 sequence (DNA): TGCAGCGTTTGGGGAAGAGGGACCTACGAGCAGTACTTC. Protein product: CSVWGRGTYEQYF.

As concerns this clone: Other DNA sequences in this specimen translate into the identical CDR3. The V and J genes are TRBV6-5 and TRBJ2-3; D unclear. The V and J ends lost 5 bases and 0 bases respectively, with 3 bases between them. The CDR3 sequence is 12 residues long. Germline-derived CDR1 and CDR2 are MNHEY and SVGAGI. CDR3 residues: CASSRSTDTQYF. In DNA form, the CDR3 reads TGTGCCAGCAGTCGAAGCACAGATACGCAGTATTTT.

The chain joins TRBV30 to TRBJ2-2, with D possibly TRBD1 on 5 matching bases. The V end was cut by 2 bases, the J end by 2 bases, with 18 bases between. The V gene's germline CDR1 is GTSNPN and CDR2 SVGIG (reference sequence). CDR3 length: 17 amino acids. CDR3 residues: CAWSPGQGRLNTGELFF. The CDR3, as DNA: TGTGCCTGGAGTCCTGGTCAGGGCAGACTTAACACCGGGGAGCTGTTTTTT.

This clone appeared a few times. V gene TRBV14 combines with J gene TRBJ1-1; D unresolved. Germline V gives CDR1 SGHDN, CDR2 FVKESK. V lost 5 bases and J 1 base, leaving 11 bases between the germline ends. This CDR3 is built from 14 residues. CDR3 sequence reads: CASSTLHQNTEAFF. In DNA form, the CDR3 reads TGTGCCAGCAGCACACTTCACCAGAACACTGAAGCTTTCTTT.

This chain connects TRBV2 to TRBJ1-2; TRBD1 matches 7 bases. Germline CDR1 SNHLY, CDR2 FYNNEI. The CDR3 has 14 residues. The ends lost 4 bases at V and 4 bases at J; junction bases unmatched: 6. The DNA for the CDR3 is TGTGCCAGCAGTGCACAGGGGACACGCTATGGCTACACCTTC. Residues: CASSAQGTRYGYTF. The full variable domain, completed using reference TRBV2 and TRBJ1-2, is EPEVTQTPSHQVTQMGQEVILRCVPISNHLYFYWYRQILGQKVEFLVSFYNNEISEKSEIFDDQFSVERPDGSNFTLKIRSTKLEDSAMYFCASSAQGTRYGYTFGSGTRLTVV.

The chain employs TRBV30 and TRBJ1-1; no reliable D call. CDR1 and CDR2 from the germline V gene are GTSNPN and SVGIG (reference sequence). The germline V and J ends were trimmed by 3 bases and 7 bases, with 15 bases remaining between them. CDR3 length: 13 amino acids. The CDR3: CAWSGSGPGEAFF. Here the CDR3 DNA reads TGTGCCTGGAGCGGGTCTGGGCCGGGTGAAGCTTTCTTT.

The chain has TRBV5-1 and TRBJ2-3, with TRBD1 matching 8 bases. The V segment lost 4 bases and the J segment 4 bases; nucleotides outside the gene matches: 8. Germline V gene data show CDR1 as SGHRS and CDR2 as YFSETQ. This CDR3 has 15 amino acids. The CDR3 reads CASSPLDRDSDTQYF. CDR3 DNA: TGCGCCAGCAGCCCACTGGACAGGGACTCAGATACGCAGTATTTT.

This clone appeared a few times. The rearrangement links TRBV7-2 to TRBJ2-5; 7 bases align to TRBD2. The germline CDR1 and CDR2 sequences are SGHTA and FQGNSA. The CDR3 has 15 amino acids. The V gene end was trimmed by 1 base and the J gene end by 2 bases; junction bases not matched to a gene: 4. This CDR3 reads CASSLVVGGQETQYF. The CDR3 DNA reads TGTGCCAGCAGCTTAGTTGTGGGAGGGCAAGAGACCCAGTACTTC. Looking up the rest from reference TRBV7-2 and TRBJ2-5 gives the full variable domain: GAGVSQSPSNKVTEKGKDVELRCDPISGHTALYWYRQSLGQGLEFLIYFQGNSAPDKSGLPSDRFSAERTGGSVSTLTIQRTQQEDSAVYLCASSLVVGGQETQYFGPGTRLLVL.

V is TRBV4-2 and J is TRBJ2-5; D is unclear. Trimming took 0 bases from V and 12 from J, leaving 17 bases between them. The CDR3 is 14 amino acids. The germline V gene has CDR1 LGHNA and CDR2 YNFKEQ. CDR3 region: CASSQDQVPSMKYF. Here the CDR3 DNA reads TGTGCCAGCAGCCAAGATCAGGTGCCCTCAATGAAGTACTTC.

Only a few counts were recorded for this clone. The rearrangement uses TRBV18 and TRBJ2-1; 12 nucleotides agree with TRBD2. Per germline, CDR1 KGHSH and CDR2 LQKENI. V dropped 4 bases and J dropped 3; count of bases not matched to a gene: 4. The CDR3 consists of 16 residues. CDR3 loop: CASSQLAGGGYNEQFF. The DNA for the CDR3 is TGTGCCAGCTCACAGCTAGCGGGAGGGGGCTACAATGAGCAGTTCTTC.

This clone was detected only a few times. The chain recombines TRBV7-3 with TRBJ2-7, with D perhaps matching TRBD2 (6 bases). The CDR3 consists of 13 residues. V lost 2 bases, J lost 4 bases, and 9 bases lay in between. Germline V CDR1 and CDR2: SGHTA, FQGTGA. The CDR3 sequence: CASSLGTGYEQYF. The CDR3 nucleotides are TGTGCCAGCAGCTTAGGGACTGGTTACGAGCAGTACTTC.

The chain couples TRBV4-1 to TRBJ1-2; D is possibly TRBD1 (5 bases). Germline-derived CDR1 and CDR2 are MGHRA and YSYEKL. Deletions cut 2 bases from V and 0 bases from J, with 16 bases between. This CDR3 spans 17 amino acids. The CDR3 loop is CASSQNYRQKTNYGYTF. Written as DNA, the CDR3 is TGCGCCAGCAGCCAAAACTACCGACAGAAGACTAACTATGGCTACACCTTC.

The chain recombines TRBV6-5 with TRBJ2-4, with 8 bases matching TRBD2. V was pared by 2 bases and J by 5 bases, with 2 bases of the junction left unmatched. CDR3 length equals 14 residues. Looked up from germline, CDR1 is MNHEY and CDR2 is SVGAGI. The CDR3 DNA reads as TGTGCCAGCAGTTACCCGGGAGGGGAAAACATTCAGTACTTC. This translates into CASSYPGGENIQYF.

The chain couples TRBV5-1 to TRBJ2-2; D tentatively fits TRBD1 or TRBD2 (5 bases each). CDR3 length: 16 residues. CDR1 is SGHRS and CDR2 is YFSETQ in the germline V gene. Trimming took 7 bases from V and 0 from J, leaving 16 bases between them. The CDR3 DNA reads as TGCGCCAGCTCCCGCACCGGGACCTCGAACACCGGGGAGCTGTTTTTT. It codes for CASSRTGTSNTGELFF.

V gene TRBV6-5 combines with J gene TRBJ1-1, with a tentative D call TRBD1 (6 bases). The V gene lost 3 bases and the J gene lost 2 bases, with 13 bases spanning the gap. The CDR3 is made up of 15 amino acids. CDR1 is MNHEY and CDR2 is SVGAGI in the germline V gene. CDR3 in amino acids: CASSYWTDSNTEAFF. The CDR3 nucleotides are TGTGCCAGCAGTTATTGGACAGATTCTAACACTGAAGCTTTCTTT.

The V gene is TRBV6-6, the J gene TRBJ1-5; no clear D. V shed 5 bases and J shed 2 bases, with 4 bases lying between them. CDR3 length: 12 amino acids. Germline loops: CDR1 MNHNY, CDR2 SVGAGI (reference sequence). DNA of the CDR3: TGTGCCAGCAGTGGAGGCAATCAGCCCCAGCATTTT. Translation gives CASSGGNQPQHF.

The table lists this clone with a count of one. This CDR3 is also generated by other DNA sequences in the sample. The J gene is TRBJ1-1, the V gene TRBV18; 9 bases are a match to TRBD1. This CDR3 is built from 13 residues. V dropped 3 bases and J dropped 4; count of bases not matched to a gene: 0. Germline CDR1 is KGHSH and CDR2 is LQKENI. The CDR3 coding sequence is TGTGCCAGCTCACCGACAGGGGGCACTGAAGCTTTCTTT. Translating gives CASSPTGGTEAFF. Full variable domain (missing parts from reference TRBV18 and TRBJ1-1): NAGVMQNPRHLVRRRGQEARLRCSPMKGHSHVYWYRQLPEEGLKFMVYLQKENIIDESGMPKERFSAEFPKEGPSILRIQQVVRGDSAAYFCASSPTGGTEAFFGQGTRLTVV.

The gene calls are TRBV6-5 and TRBJ1-5; the D is unclear. The CDR3 is made up of 13 amino acids. Trimming took off 6 bases at V and 4 bases at J, with 10 bases between the two ends. Germline V lookup: CDR1 MNHEY, CDR2 SVGAGI. The CDR3 DNA reads as TGTGCCAGCAGAAGTCAGCAGAATCAGCCCCAGCATTTT. This encodes CASRSQQNQPQHF.

This sequence joins TRBV11-2 and TRBJ2-3, with TRBD2 matching over 7 bases. The ends lost 0 bases at V and 4 bases at J; junction bases unmatched: 7. Germline CDR1 is SGHAT and CDR2 is FQNNGV. The CDR3 totals 16 residues. The CDR3 loop reads CASSLDGGRGSDTQYF. CDR3 in DNA: TGTGCCAGCAGCTTAGATGGGGGGAGGGGATCAGATACGCAGTATTTT. The full variable domain, completed using reference TRBV11-2 and TRBJ2-3, is EAGVAQSPRYKIIEKRQSVAFWCNPISGHATLYWYQQILGQGPKLLIQFQNNGVVDDSQLPKDRFSAERLKGVDSTLKIQPAKLEDSAVYLCASSLDGGRGSDTQYFGPGTRLTVL.

This chain links TRBV15 with TRBJ2-4; a weak D match, TRBD1 (6 bases). There are 16 residues in the CDR3. The ends were cut back, 4 bases at V and 0 bases at J, with 13 bases in the middle. From germline, CDR1 is LNHNV and CDR2 YYDKDF (reference sequence). CDR3 DNA sequence: TGTGCCACCAGCAATGGACAGCTCCTAGCCAAAAACATTCAGTACTTC. Translation: CATSNGQLLAKNIQYF. The complete variable domain, with remaining parts taken from reference TRBV15 and TRBJ2-4, reads DAMVIQNPRYQVTQFGKPVTLSCSQTLNHNVMYWYQQKSSQAPKLLFHYYDKDFNNEADTPDNFQSRRPNTSFCFLDIRSPGLGDTAMYLCATSNGQLLAKNIQYFGAGTRLSVL.

There are a few counts of this clone. This sequence joins TRBV29-1 and TRBJ2-3, with TRBD2 matching over 8 bases. V lost 8 bases and J lost 4; bases outside the gene matches: 8. The CDR3 spans 13 residues. Looked up from germline, CDR1 is SQVTM and CDR2 is ANQGSEA. The CDR3 DNA reads TGCAGCATTCAGCGGGAGTGGGCAGATACGCAGTATTTT. It translates to CSIQREWADTQYF.

The J gene is TRBJ1-2, the V gene TRBV5-1; the D is unclear. Germline V gives CDR1 SGHRS, CDR2 YFSETQ. This CDR3 contains 12 residues. Trimming removed 0 bases from V and 5 bases from J, with 5 bases in between. The CDR3 region is CASSLDRYGYTF. CDR3 coding DNA: TGCGCCAGCAGCTTGGACAGATATGGCTACACCTTC.

The chain couples TRBV7-2 to TRBJ2-1; 7 nucleotides line up with TRBD2. This CDR3 is built from 13 residues. The J segment lost 9 bases and the V segment lost 5 bases, leaving 7 bases of the junction unmatched. Germline CDR1 and CDR2: SGHTA and FQGNSA. The CDR3 region has the DNA TGTGCCAGCAGCCGGAGGGGAGGGATTGAGCAGTTCTTC. Translation: CASSRRGGIEQFF.